This T cell receptor beta chain was recovered during a study of a mutant IDH1 vaccine in newly diagnosed glioma (dated by TCRdb to the early 2020s). At the level of the whole study: Of the roughly 31 treated patients, 62.5% were male and approximately 40% were female, and the mean age was about 40 years. Prior to enrollment, standard therapy consisting of radiotherapy alone, temozolomide alone, or radiochemotherapy with temozolomide had been administered to patients, with the combination being received by most patients. Longitudinal TCRB deep sequencing was done for about two dozen treated patients, wherever samples were available for exploratory analyses. Peripheral blood was drawn at six visits: V03 (baseline), V05, V07, V10, V12 and V13.

The time point label here, explained by the study, means: baseline, week 1 (first vaccination visit). The treatment or condition label for this specimen denotes: pre-vaccination baseline after standard-of-care therapy. Donors had newly diagnosed WHO grade 3 or 4 IDH1-mutant astrocytomas with loss of nuclear ATRX. The samples were drawn from NOA16, a multicentre, single-arm, open-label phase I trial in Germany that tested a mutant IDH1 peptide vaccine in humans for the first time. For immunogenicity testing, the blood drawn at visit V03 was used as the baseline sample. Genomic DNA for TCRB sequencing was extracted from EDTA blood using the DNeasy Blood and Tissue Kit. The receptor library was made with the immunoSEQ multiplex PCR assay. Rearranged TCR beta chain sequences were amplified using the hsTCRB Kit according to the manufacturer's protocol. An Illumina MiSeq was used to sequence the TCRB libraries. As for the original processing: Demultiplexing, trimming and gene mapping were performed with the kit vendor's proprietary platform. TCRdb mirrors the immuneACCESS table, restricted to in-frame sequences. Some clones are absent from its copies; in checked studies, under half trace to an unresolved V gene, and the reason for the others is unknown. The V and J calls and the clone size are those of that table, but D and trimming were determined from the DNA. This sample gives fewer than 50,000 clones in total; about nine tenths of them show up just once. The biggest ten clones account for 15% to 20% of the sample.

General conclusions and limits of the study: It was noted by the authors that analyses of patient blood samples could not be reproduced owing to sample limitations. Changes in the top peripheral T cell clonotypes picked up by TCRB sequencing did not appear to be linked to pseudoprogression. PBMC samples for TCRB deep sequencing were selected based on availability. Immune responses induced by the vaccine were seen in roughly 95% of patients across multiple MHC alleles.

This clone was detected a few times. The antigen this receptor binds is unknown. No clone much larger than this one lies a single base away; base qualities are absent. The germline V gene gives CDR1 as SGDLS and CDR2 as YYNGEE. The CDR3 sequence holds 12 residues, the cysteine and phenylalanine included. Just CDR3 DNA is preserved here, 36 bases in frame from base 1. The V and J ends are trimmed by 0 bases and 5 bases, leaving 5 bases between them. The rearrangement joined TRBV9 to TRBJ1-1, with the D gene call left open. The receptor was derived from a young man with glioma. The starting material was PBMCs, obtained from a glioma patient treated with radiotherapy, temozolomide or both. The DNA sequence is given as TGTGCCAGCAGCGTAGAAGAGACTGAAGCTTTCTTT. It encodes CASSVEETEAFF.